This T cell receptor beta chain was recorded in a study of T cells after yellow fever vaccination. The CDR3 loop spans 16 amino acids. Losses at the gene ends were 0 bases for V and 6 bases for J; bases not matched to a gene: 5. Germline CDR1 and CDR2: LGHNA and YSLEER. Whole-study results and caveats: Some clonotypes, a small share, were shared between CD4 and CD8 compartments. The secondary T-cell response peaked on day 5, not day 15, but was weaker. Abundant clonotypes (contaminants from the bulk population) could be present in FACS-sorted repertoires.

This clonotype appeared a few times. The antigen is not known. Making TCR cDNA involved 5'RACE template switching, which added UMIs and a universal primer site. TCRdb ran MiXCR on the 5' RACE reads and lists one entry per CDR3 protein. The table has approximately 350,000 distinct CDR3 sequences, around 10% seen once. The specimen was PBMCs, collected on the day of the first yellow fever vaccination. The origin of this receptor is a man between 18 and 29 years old who received the YFV17D yellow fever vaccine. The chain is built from TRBV4-3 and TRBJ1-6; 7 positions match TRBD1. CDR3 DNA: TGCGCCAGCAGCCAAGAGATCAACAGGGGTAATTCACCCCTCCACTTT. It encodes CASSQEINRGNSPLHF.